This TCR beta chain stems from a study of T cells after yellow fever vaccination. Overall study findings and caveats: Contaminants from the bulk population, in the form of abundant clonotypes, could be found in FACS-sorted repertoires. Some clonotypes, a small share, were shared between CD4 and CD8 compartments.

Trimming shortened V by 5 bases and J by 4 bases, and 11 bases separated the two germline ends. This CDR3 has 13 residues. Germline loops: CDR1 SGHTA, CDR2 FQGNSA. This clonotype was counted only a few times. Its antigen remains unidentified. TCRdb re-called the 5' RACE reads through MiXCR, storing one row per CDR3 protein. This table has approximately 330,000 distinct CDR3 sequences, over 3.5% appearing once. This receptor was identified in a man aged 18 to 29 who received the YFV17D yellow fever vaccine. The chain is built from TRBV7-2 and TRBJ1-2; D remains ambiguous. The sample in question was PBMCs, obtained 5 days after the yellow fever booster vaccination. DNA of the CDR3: TGTGCCAGCAGCCCACAGAACGCCTATGGCTACACCTTC. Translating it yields CASSPQNAYGYTF.